This entry describes one TCR beta chain. Trimming took off 0 bases at V and 7 bases at J, with 8 bases between the two ends. The CDR3 is 13 residues long. Germline lookup yields CDR1 SGDLS and CDR2 YYNGEE. How the authors handled the data: Estimation of nucleated cell counts relied on the amplification of reference gene primers. Data came from immunoSEQ multiplex PCR; TCRdb stores just in-frame clones and leaves some out. For V, J and clone size, that table is used; D and trimming come from the DNA. The data hold 130,000 to 150,000 clones, with around four fifths observed a single time. This entry is derived from a study of blood T cell repertoires in COVID-19.

The rearrangement links TRBV9 to TRBJ2-1, with a possible D match to TRBD1 (5 bases). Material for sequencing was peripheral blood. This clonotype was sampled from a woman in her 40s with active or convalescent COVID-19. CDR3 coding DNA: TGTGCCAGCAGCGTAGCAGGGTTGAATGAGCAGTTCTTC. Protein: CASSVAGLNEQFF.